The T cell receptor (beta chain) described here comes from a study of cytotoxic CD8 clonotypes in ibrutinib-treated CLL. Study-level background: Mean per-sample yields comprised roughly 280,000 productive templates and approximately 90,000 productive rearrangements.

Study-level findings and limits: Clonality was higher at ibrutinib response and returned toward baseline at progression. Treatment saw public clonotypes, which were uncommon, either contract or stay stable.

For this clone: What it binds is unknown.

Roughly 2 micrograms of genomic DNA came from cryopreserved PBMCs for TCR beta libraries. CDR1 is SQVTM, CDR2 ANQGSEA, per germline. Trimming stripped 5 bases from V and 0 bases from J, with 14 bases between. This CDR3 is built from 14 residues. The protocol was immunoSEQ multiplex PCR, while the TCRdb copy is restricted to in-frame clones and leaves out a portion. The sample consists of about 84,000 clones, about 86% of them appearing once. V and J are TRBV29-1 and TRBJ2-7; D might be TRBD1 (5 bases). The sequence was collected from a human donor with chronic lymphocytic leukemia. The sequenced sample was PBMCs, obtained before ibrutinib treatment. Here the CDR3 DNA reads TGCAGCGTTATGACAGAATCCTCCTCCTACGAGCAGTACTTC. Translating it yields CSVMTESSSYEQYF.